Listed below are T cell receptor beta chains from one sample, sequenced in a study of T cells after yellow fever vaccination. TCRdb recomputed calls from the 5' RACE reads with MiXCR, one row per CDR3 protein. In the table there are about 340,000 distinct CDR3 sequences, roughly 8.7% of which are singletons. The specimen was PBMCs, collected on the day of the first yellow fever vaccination. All receptors come from a man younger than 35 who received the YFV17D yellow fever vaccine. Both conserved end residues are part of each CDR3. Each record gives: J gene, D gene, clone size, V gene, CDR3 DNA, CDR3 protein. A D gene is named only where the DNA matches it firmly. Clone size, where shown, is once, few, many, or a class for clones that have expanded.

TRBJ2-5	TRBD1	.	TRBV4-2	TGTGCCAGCAGCCAAGGAGGGACAGGGGCCCTTAGGACCCAGTACTTC	CASSQGGTGALRTQYF
TRBJ1-2	.	many	TRBV7-3	TGTGCCAGCAGACGGGGCTTAGACTATGGCTACACCTTC	CASRRGLDYGYTF
TRBJ1-2	.	few	TRBV6-1	TGTGCCAGCAGAAAGACACCTGACAGCTACAACCGTATCAACTATGGCTACACCTTC	CASRKTPDSYNRINYGYTF
TRBJ2-2	.	.	TRBV19	TGTGCCAGTACTTGGACAGACCCCAGCGGGGAGCTGTTTTTT	CASTWTDPSGELFF
TRBJ1-2	TRBD1	.	TRBV7-8	TGTGCCAGCAGCTTGGGGGGAACAGGGGGGAAATACTATGGCTACACCTTC	CASSLGGTGGKYYGYTF
TRBJ2-3	TRBD2	.	TRBV5-8	TGTGCCAGCAGCTTCGGGCGGGGGGATCGCACAGATACGCAGTATTTT	CASSFGRGDRTDTQYF
TRBJ2-1	.	few	TRBV6-1	TGTGCCAGCACGCGGGTTCTCTCCAATGAGCAGTTCTTC	CASTRVLSNEQFF
TRBJ1-2	.	few	TRBV4-1	TGCGCCAGCAGCCAACTATCGGGCCCCTATGGCTACACCTTC	CASSQLSGPYGYTF
TRBJ2-5	.	.	TRBV11-2	TGTGCCAGCAGCCGACTCCCTAGCGATCTCCAAGAGACCCAGTACTTC	CASSRLPSDLQETQYF
TRBJ2-3	.	few	TRBV5-1	TGCGCCAGCAGCTTGAAGGCAGATACGCAGTATTTT	CASSLKADTQYF
TRBJ2-5	TRBD1	few	TRBV11-1	TGTGCCAGCAGCTTTAGGGGGCCCCCGTACCAAGAGACCCAGTACTTC	CASSFRGPPYQETQYF
TRBJ1-1	.	few	TRBV7-9	TGTGCCAGCAGCTCCGGGCGGCTTATCGCTGAAGCTTTCTTT	CASSSGRLIAEAFF
TRBJ1-6	.	few	TRBV20-1	TGCAGTGCTAGAGATCGAGGGAGCTCCTATAATTCACCCCTCCACTTT	CSARDRGSSYNSPLHF
TRBJ1-2	.	many	TRBV19	TGTGCCAGTAGTTGGCTCGACTATGGCTACACCTTC	CASSWLDYGYTF
TRBJ2-3	.	many	TRBV7-2	TGTGCCAGCAACTCCAGCCCGGACACCCGGTCAGATACGCAGTATTTT	CASNSSPDTRSDTQYF
TRBJ1-5	.	few	TRBV4-2	TGTGCCAGCAGCCAAGATTCCCTTCAGCCCCAGCATTTT	CASSQDSLQPQHF
TRBJ2-4	.	few	TRBV19	TGTGCCAGTAGTATCGGGCTATTCGCCCTAGCCAAAAACATTCAGTACTTC	CASSIGLFALAKNIQYF
TRBJ1-2	TRBD1	few	TRBV7-9	TGTGCCAGCAGCTCTGAGGGGGCTAGGGGCTACACCTTC	CASSSEGARGYTF
TRBJ1-1	.	.	TRBV5-1	TGCGCCAGCAGCCCGCCTGGGGACACTGAAGCTTTCTTT	CASSPPGDTEAFF
TRBJ1-1	.	few	TRBV6-1	TGTGCCAGCATCTCTCGGGTGAACACTGAAGCTTTCTTT	CASISRVNTEAFF
TRBJ2-5	.	.	TRBV4-3	TGCGCCAGCAGCCAAAGTACGGGGCAGGAAGAGACCCAGTACTTC	CASSQSTGQEETQYF
TRBJ1-5	.	.	TRBV19	TGTGCCTCCCTAGGGGCAGGCAATCAGCCCCAGCATTTT	CASLGAGNQPQHF
TRBJ2-3	.	.	TRBV5-1	TGCGCCAGCATCGGGGGAAACCCTAGCACAGATACGCAGTATTTT	CASIGGNPSTDTQYF
TRBJ2-3	.	few	TRBV24-1	TGTGCCACCAGTGACAGGGTCCCCCGAGATACGCAGTATTTT	CATSDRVPRDTQYF
TRBJ2-5	.	many	TRBV4-2	TGTGCCAGCAGCCAAGATAAGGTCTCGGCGGAGACCCAGTACTTC	CASSQDKVSAETQYF
TRBJ1-4	.	few	TRBV5-4	TGTGCCAGCAGCCCCGAGGGGGGTGGCGAAAAACTGTTTTTT	CASSPEGGGEKLFF
TRBJ1-1	.	many	TRBV3-1	TGTGCCAGCAGCCAAGAGGGGCGCACTGAAGCTTTCTTT	CASSQEGRTEAFF
TRBJ2-6	TRBD1	few	TRBV7-6	TGTGCCAGCAGTCCACAGGGGACTGGGGCCAACGTCCTGACTTTC	CASSPQGTGANVLTF
TRBJ2-2	.	many	TRBV12-3/TRBV12-4	TGTGCCAGCAGTTTTTCAGGGGATAACACCGGGGAGCTGTTTTTT	CASSFSGDNTGELFF
TRBJ2-7	.	few	TRBV10-1	TGCGCCAGCAGTGGCCCCGGGACATCGAAGGGGGAGCAGTACTTC	CASSGPGTSKGEQYF
TRBJ2-2	.	few	TRBV6-1	TGTGCCAGCAGGGAGGACAGAACTTTCACCGGGGAGCTGTTTTTT	CASREDRTFTGELFF
TRBJ2-1	.	many	TRBV6-1	TGTGCCAGCAGAGGTGACGGGGCTACGCATGAGCAGTTCTTC	CASRGDGATHEQFF
TRBJ2-7	.	many	TRBV18	TGTGCCAGCTCACCCCGGGACGGGACAAGATCCTACGAGCAGTACTTC	CASSPRDGTRSYEQYF
TRBJ1-3	.	.	TRBV5-1	TGCGCCAGCAGCTTGGGGTCGGCGGATGACACCATATATTTT	CASSLGSADDTIYF
TRBJ2-2	TRBD1	few	TRBV3-1	TGTGCCAGCAGCCAAGTCAGATGGACAGGGCTTAGGGCCGGGGAGCTGTTTTTT	CASSQVRWTGLRAGELFF
TRBJ2-5	.	.	TRBV4-3	TGCGCCAGCAGCCCCTCACGGGTGGAGACCCAGTACTTC	CASSPSRVETQYF
TRBJ1-2	.	.	TRBV7-9	TGTGCCAGCAGCTTGACCGGGACGGGACTATATGGCTACACCTTC	CASSLTGTGLYGYTF
TRBJ1-5	.	few	TRBV13	TGTGCCAGCAGCTCGCGGGGGCAGCCCCAGCATTTT	CASSSRGQPQHF
TRBJ1-4	.	.	TRBV12-3/TRBV12-4	TGTGCCAGCAGTTTCGACAGAAATAGGGAAAAACTGTTTTTT	CASSFDRNREKLFF
TRBJ2-7	TRBD2	few	TRBV23-1	TGCGCCAGCAGTCAAGCGGGGGGCCCCTCCTACGAGCAGTACTTC	CASSQAGGPSYEQYF
TRBJ1-3	.	few	TRBV5-1	TGCGCCAGCAGCCCCCGGGGGGGACGGAACACCATATATTTT	CASSPRGGRNTIYF
TRBJ1-1	.	few	TRBV27	TGTGCCAGCCAACCGGGGCATCGGACTGAAGCTTTCTTT	CASQPGHRTEAFF
TRBJ1-5	.	few	TRBV10-3	TGTGCCATCAGGGGGGACGGTGGTCAGCCCCAGCATTTT	CAIRGDGGQPQHF
TRBJ1-4	TRBD1	.	TRBV7-8	TGTGCTAGGCCGGGGGACAGCGAGAATGAAAAACTGTTTTTT	CARPGDSENEKLFF
TRBJ2-1	.	few	TRBV9	TGTGCCAGCAGCCATCCTCCGTACAATGAGCAGTTCTTC	CASSHPPYNEQFF
TRBJ2-2	.	few	TRBV7-3	TGTGCCAGCAGCTTACAACGGACCGGGGAGCTGTTTTTT	CASSLQRTGELFF
TRBJ2-7	TRBD2	.	TRBV14	TGTGCCAGCAGCTTCGGGGGGAGGATGGCTTTATACGAGCAGTACTTC	CASSFGGRMALYEQYF
TRBJ2-7	.	.	TRBV9	TGTGCCAGCAGCGTCACACCCACGGCGGGCCCCTACGAGCAGTACTTC	CASSVTPTAGPYEQYF
TRBJ2-7	.	.	TRBV2	TGTGCCAGCAGTGCTTTCAGCTCCTACGAGCAGTACTTC	CASSAFSSYEQYF